This T cell receptor (beta chain) was captured in a study of blood T cell repertoires in COVID-19. Original data processing: The authors estimated nucleated cell counts from reference gene primer amplification. Method: immunoSEQ multiplex PCR; TCRdb's copy keeps in-frame clones and lacks some. Clone size and the V and J calls come from that table; the DNA yielded D and trimming. Of 150,000 to 200,000 clones detected, approximately 89% appear once; the ten largest clones hold less than 3.5%. V shed 4 bases, J shed 4 bases, and the junction held 4 bases outside the gene matches. The CDR3 loop spans 14 amino acids. Germline V gives CDR1 SGHTS, CDR2 YDEGEE.

This sequence was found in a man in his 70s with acute or convalescent COVID-19. Material: peripheral blood. The chain couples TRBV5-8 to TRBJ2-5; 10 nucleotides line up with TRBD2. For the CDR3, the DNA is TGTGCCAGCAGCGTCTTAGCGGGAGGAGAGACCCAGTACTTC. Its translation: CASSVLAGGETQYF.